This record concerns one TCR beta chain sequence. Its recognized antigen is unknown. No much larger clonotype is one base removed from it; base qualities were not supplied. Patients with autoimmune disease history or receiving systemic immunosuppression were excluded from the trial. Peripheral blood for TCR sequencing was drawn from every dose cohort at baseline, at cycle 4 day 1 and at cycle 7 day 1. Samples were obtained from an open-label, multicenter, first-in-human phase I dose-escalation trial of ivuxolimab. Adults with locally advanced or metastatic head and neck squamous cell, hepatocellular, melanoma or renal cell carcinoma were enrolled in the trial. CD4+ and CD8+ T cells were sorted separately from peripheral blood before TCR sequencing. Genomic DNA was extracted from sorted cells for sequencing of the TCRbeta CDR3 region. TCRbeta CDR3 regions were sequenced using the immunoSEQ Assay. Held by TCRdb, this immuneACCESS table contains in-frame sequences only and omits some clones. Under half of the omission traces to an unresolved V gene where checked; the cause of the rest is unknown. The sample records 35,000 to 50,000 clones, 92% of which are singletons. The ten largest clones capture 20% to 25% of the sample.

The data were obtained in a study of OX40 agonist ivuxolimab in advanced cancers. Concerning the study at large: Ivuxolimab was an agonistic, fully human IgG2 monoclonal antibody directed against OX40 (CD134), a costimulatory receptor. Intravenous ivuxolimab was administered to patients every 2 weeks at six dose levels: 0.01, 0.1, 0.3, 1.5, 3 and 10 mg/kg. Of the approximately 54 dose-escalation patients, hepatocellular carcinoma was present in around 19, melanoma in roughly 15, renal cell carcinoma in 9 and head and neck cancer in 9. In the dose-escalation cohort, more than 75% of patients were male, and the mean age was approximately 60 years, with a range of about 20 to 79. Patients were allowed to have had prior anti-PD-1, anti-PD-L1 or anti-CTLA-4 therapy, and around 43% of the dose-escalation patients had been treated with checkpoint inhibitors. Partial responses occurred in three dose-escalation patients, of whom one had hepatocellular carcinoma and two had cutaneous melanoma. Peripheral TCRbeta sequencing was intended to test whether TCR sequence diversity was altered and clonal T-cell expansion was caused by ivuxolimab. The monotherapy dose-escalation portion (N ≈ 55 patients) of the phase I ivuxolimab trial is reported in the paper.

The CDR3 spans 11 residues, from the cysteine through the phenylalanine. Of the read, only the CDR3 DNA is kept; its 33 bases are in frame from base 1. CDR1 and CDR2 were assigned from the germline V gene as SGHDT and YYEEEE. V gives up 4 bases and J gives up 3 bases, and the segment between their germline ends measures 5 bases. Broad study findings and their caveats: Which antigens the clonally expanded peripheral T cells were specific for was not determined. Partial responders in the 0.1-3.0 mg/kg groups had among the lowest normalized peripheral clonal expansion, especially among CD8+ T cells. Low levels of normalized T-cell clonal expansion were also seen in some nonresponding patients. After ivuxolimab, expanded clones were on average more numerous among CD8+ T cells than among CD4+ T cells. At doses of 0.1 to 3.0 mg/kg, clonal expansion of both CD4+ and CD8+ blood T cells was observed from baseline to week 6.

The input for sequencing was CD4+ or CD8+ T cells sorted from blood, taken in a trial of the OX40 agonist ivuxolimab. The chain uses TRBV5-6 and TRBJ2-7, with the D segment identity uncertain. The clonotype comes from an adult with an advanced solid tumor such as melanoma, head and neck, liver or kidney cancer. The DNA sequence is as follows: TGTGCCAGCAGCGCATACTACGAGCAGTACTTC. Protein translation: CASSAYYEQYF.